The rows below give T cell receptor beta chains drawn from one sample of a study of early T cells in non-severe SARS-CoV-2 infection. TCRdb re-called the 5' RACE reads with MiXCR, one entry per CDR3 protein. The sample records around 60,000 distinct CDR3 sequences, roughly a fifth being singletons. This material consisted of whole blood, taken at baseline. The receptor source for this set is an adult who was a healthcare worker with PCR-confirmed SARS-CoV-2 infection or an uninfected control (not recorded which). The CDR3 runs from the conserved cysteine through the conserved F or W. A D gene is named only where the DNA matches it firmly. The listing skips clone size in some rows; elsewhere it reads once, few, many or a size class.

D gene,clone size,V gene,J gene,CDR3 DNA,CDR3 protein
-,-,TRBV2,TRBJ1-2,TGTGCCAGCAGTGAAGGGCCAAACTATGGCTACACCTTC,CASSEGPNYGYTF
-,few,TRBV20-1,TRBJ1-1,TGCAGTGCTAGAGACACCGGGACGGCTAGCGCTTTCTTT,CSARDTGTASAFF
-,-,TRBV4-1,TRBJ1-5,TGCGCCAGCAGCCAAGTTGAGACGCAGGTCATGGGGGCCCAGCATTTT,CASSQVETQVMGAQHF
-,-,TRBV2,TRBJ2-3,TGTGCCAGCAGTCCGTGGGACTTCACAGATACGCAGTATTTT,CASSPWDFTDTQYF
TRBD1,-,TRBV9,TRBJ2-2,TGTGCCAGCAGCCCACGACAGGGGGCCGCCGGGGAGCTGTTTTTT,CASSPRQGAAGELFF
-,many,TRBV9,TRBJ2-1,TGTGCCAGCAGCGTAGATGGGGTCGCACCCAATGAGCAGTTCTTC,CASSVDGVAPNEQFF
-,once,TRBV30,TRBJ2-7,TGTGCCTGGACCGGCGGGGACTGGACCGAGCAGTACTTC,CAWTGGDWTEQYF
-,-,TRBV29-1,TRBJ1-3,TGCAGCGTTGGCGACACATCAATCGGAAACACCATATATTTT,CSVGDTSIGNTIYF
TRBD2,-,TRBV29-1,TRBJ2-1,TGCAGCGTCCCCGGGCTAGCGGGCATCAATGAGCAGTTCTTC,CSVPGLAGINEQFF
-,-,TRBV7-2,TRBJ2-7,TGTGCCAGCAGCGCCACTAGCACCTACGAGCAGTACTTC,CASSATSTYEQYF
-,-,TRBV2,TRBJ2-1,TGTGCCAGCAGTTTCGGACTTCAAAATGAGCAGTTCTTC,CASSFGLQNEQFF
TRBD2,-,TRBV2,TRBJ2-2,TGTGCCAGCAGTGCAGTTGGCGGGGGGAGCACCGGGGAGCTGTTTTTT,CASSAVGGGSTGELFF
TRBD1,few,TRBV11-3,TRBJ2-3,TGTGCCAGCAGCTCTTACAGGGGATCAGATACGCAGTATTTT,CASSSYRGSDTQYF
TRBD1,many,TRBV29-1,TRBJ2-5,TGCAGCGTTGACCGGGACAGCCAAGAGACCCAGTACTTC,CSVDRDSQETQYF
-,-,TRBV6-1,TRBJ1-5,TGTGCCAGCAGTTCCGGATATAGCAATCAGCCCCAGCATTTT,CASSSGYSNQPQHF
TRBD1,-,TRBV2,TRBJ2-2,TGTGCCAGCAGTAAAAGTAAAGGACAGGGAACCGGGGAGCTGTTTTTT,CASSKSKGQGTGELFF
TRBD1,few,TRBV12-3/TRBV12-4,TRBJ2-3,TGTGCCAGCGGAAGGACAGGGGAACTTGATACGCAGTATTTT,CASGRTGELDTQYF
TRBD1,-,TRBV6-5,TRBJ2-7,TGTGCCAGCGCCCGGGACAGGGGCTACGAGCAGTACTTC,CASARDRGYEQYF
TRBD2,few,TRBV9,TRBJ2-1,TGTGCCAGCAGCCCGGGACTAGCGGTCTTTAATGAGCAGTTCTTC,CASSPGLAVFNEQFF
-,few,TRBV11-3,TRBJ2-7,TGTGCCAGCAGCTTAGAGGCAGGCTCCTCTGAGCAGTACTTC,CASSLEAGSSEQYF
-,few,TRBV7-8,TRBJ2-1,TGTGCCAGCAGCTTAAGAGCAGGGGTCCGTGAGCAGTTCTTC,CASSLRAGVREQFF
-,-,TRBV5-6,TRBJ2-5,TGTGCCAGCAGCTACGGGCCCCAAGAGACCCAGTACTTC,CASSYGPQETQYF
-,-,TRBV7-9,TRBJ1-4,TGTGCCAGCAGCTTCATCGCAGGCAGTGGAAAACTGTTTTTT,CASSFIAGSGKLFF
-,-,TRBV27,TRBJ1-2,TGTGCCAGCAGTTTCGACGGAAACTATGGCTACACCTTC,CASSFDGNYGYTF
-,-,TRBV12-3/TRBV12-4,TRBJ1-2,TGTGCCAGCAGTTTAGGTGGCTACACCTTC,CASSLGGYTF
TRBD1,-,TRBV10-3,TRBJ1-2,TGTGCCATCAGGTCCGGGACAGACCCTTTCTATGGCTACACCTTC,CAIRSGTDPFYGYTF
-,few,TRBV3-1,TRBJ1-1,TGTGCCAGCAGCCCTCAACGGGGCCTTAGTGAAGCTTTCTTT,CASSPQRGLSEAFF
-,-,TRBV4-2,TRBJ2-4,TGTGCCAGCAGCCAAAGCTTACAGGGAGTGGGAGAAAACATTCAGTACTTC,CASSQSLQGVGENIQYF